This is a list of T cell receptor beta chains from one sample in a study of cytomegalovirus exposure and HLA in healthy donors. Method: immunoSEQ multiplex PCR; TCRdb's copy keeps in-frame clones and lacks some. The sample lists approximately 110,000 clones; roughly 76% were seen once. Material for sequencing was PBMCs. These TCRs come from a man aged 25 to 40 in good health and CMV-seropositive. Both conserved end residues are part of each CDR3. The order of the fields is CDR3 protein, CDR3 DNA, clone size, V gene, D gene, J gene. D genes are given only for firm matches. Clone size is given for some rows only: seen once, a few or many times, or a class if the clone is expanded.

CASSPDRGSYEQYF TGTGCCAGCAGTCCCGACAGGGGGTCCTACGAGCAGTACTTC NA TRBV6-5 TRBD1 TRBJ2-7
CAWSPGLAGAYNTDTQYF TGTGCCTGGTCCCCGGGACTAGCGGGGGCGTATAACACAGATACGCAGTATTTT once TRBV30 TRBD2 TRBJ2-3
CASSAVRVVNTEAFF TGTGCCAGCAGCGCGGTACGGGTGGTGAACACTGAAGCTTTCTTT NA TRBV9 NA TRBJ1-1
CATSKKRGTNYGYTF TGTGCCACCAGCAAGAAGAGAGGGACTAACTATGGCTACACCTTC NA TRBV15 NA TRBJ1-2
CASSSGTSDTDTQYF TGTGCCAGCAGCTCAGGGACTAGCGACACAGATACGCAGTATTTT few TRBV11-2 TRBD2 TRBJ2-3
CASSLGLAGADTQYF TGCGCCAGCAGCTTGGGCCTTGCGGGGGCGGATACGCAGTATTTT NA TRBV5-1 NA TRBJ2-3
CASRTSGNNEQFF TGTGCCAGCCGGACTAGCGGGAACAATGAGCAGTTCTTC NA TRBV2 TRBD2 TRBJ2-1
CASSSGVGETQYF TGTGCCAGCAGTTCAGGGGTCGGGGAGACCCAGTACTTC NA TRBV28 NA TRBJ2-5
CASSFDRGFNNEQFF TGTGCCAGCAGCTTCGACAGGGGGTTTAACAATGAGCAGTTCTTC NA TRBV7-2 TRBD1 TRBJ2-1
CASSLRGSGGSSTDTQYF TGTGCCAGCAGCTTACGGGGTAGCGGGGGCTCTAGCACAGATACGCAGTATTTT NA TRBV11-3 TRBD2 TRBJ2-3
CASSQVDSYGYTF TGCGCCAGCAGCCAAGTAGACAGCTATGGCTACACCTTC NA TRBV4-3 NA TRBJ1-2
CASSLATGEDTQYF TGCGCCAGCAGCTTGGCGACAGGGGAAGATACGCAGTATTTT few TRBV5-1 TRBD1 TRBJ2-3
CASRTEVGGLVDTQYF TGCGCCAGCAGGACAGAGGTAGGGGGCTTGGTAGATACGCAGTATTTT NA TRBV4-1 TRBD1 TRBJ2-3
CAISENSSGNEQFF TGTGCCATCAGTGAGAATAGCAGCGGGAATGAGCAGTTCTTC NA TRBV10-3 NA TRBJ2-1
CASSVLGQSNSPLHF TGTGCCAGTAGTGTGTTAGGACAGAGTAATTCACCCCTCCACTTT few TRBV19 NA TRBJ1-6
CASSSRTEVYYEQYF TGTGCCAGCAGTTCTAGGACAGAAGTCTACTACGAGCAGTACTTC NA TRBV28 NA TRBJ2-7
CASSDAGPVQPQHF TGTGCCAGCAGTGACGCGGGACCGGTTCAGCCCCAGCATTTT NA TRBV6-1 NA TRBJ1-5
CASSLAEESSSEQYF TGTGCCAGCAGCTTAGCGGAGGAGTCCTCTTCGGAGCAGTACTTC NA TRBV7-6 NA TRBJ2-7
CASSLVAPGASGGGHNF NA NA TRBV5-8 NA TRBJ2-5
CASSKGTGKSSYNSPLHF TGTGCCAGCAGCAAAGGGACAGGGAAGAGCTCCTATAATTCACCCCTCCACTTT NA TRBV5-4 TRBD1 TRBJ1-6
CASSEVAGGPYEQYF TGTGCCAGCAGCGAGGTAGCGGGGGGGCCCTACGAGCAGTACTTC once TRBV7-2 TRBD2 TRBJ2-7
CAISPGQGNNSPLHF TGTGCCATCAGCCCGGGACAGGGGAACAATTCACCCCTCCACTTT once TRBV10-3 TRBD1 TRBJ1-6
CASSQVSEDTQYF TGCGCCAGCAGCCAAGTTAGCGAAGATACGCAGTATTTT few TRBV4-3 NA TRBJ2-3
CASSSPGSAEQPQHF TGTGCCAGCAGCTCCCCCGGGTCTGCGGAGCAGCCCCAGCATTTT NA TRBV2 NA TRBJ1-5
CASSLLGTVEETQYF TGCGCCAGCAGCCTACTCGGGACTGTAGAAGAGACCCAGTACTTC NA TRBV5-1 NA TRBJ2-5
CAWSTPRDYGYTF TGTGCCTGGAGTACACCACGTGACTATGGCTACACCTTC NA TRBV30 NA TRBJ1-2
CASSLTTSNTGELFF TGTGCTAGCAGCTTAACGACATCGAACACCGGGGAGCTGTTTTTT NA TRBV7-7 NA TRBJ2-2
CASSLAGRGSAQYF TGTGCCAGCAGCTTAGCGGGTCGGGGGTCGGCCCAGTACTTC NA TRBV7-2 NA TRBJ2-5
CASSEGQGENTIYF TGTGCCAGCTCGGAGGGACAGGGAGAAAACACCATATATTTT NA TRBV28 TRBD1 TRBJ1-3
CASSLQGVVGNQPQHF TGTGCCAGCAGTTTACAGGGAGTAGTGGGCAATCAGCCCCAGCATTTT NA TRBV2 NA TRBJ1-5
CASSVERGAINTDTQYF TGTGCCAGCAGTGTTGAGCGGGGGGCGATTAACACAGATACGCAGTATTTT NA TRBV2 TRBD2 TRBJ2-3
CASSGRGEQGQGDYEQYF TGTGCCAGCAGTGGCCGGGGCGAGCAGGGACAGGGAGACTACGAGCAGTACTTC NA TRBV6-4 TRBD1 TRBJ2-7
CAWSRGQGVYNSPLHF TGTGCCTGGAGTAGGGGACAGGGGGTGTATAATTCACCCCTCCACTTT NA TRBV30 TRBD1 TRBJ1-6
CASSPRTAQNEKLFF TGTGCCAGCAGCCCTCGGACAGCCCAAAATGAAAAACTGTTTTTT NA TRBV7-2 NA TRBJ1-4
CASSLDGTGELFF TGTGCCAGCAGCTTAGACGGGACCGGGGAGCTGTTTTTT few TRBV7-9 NA TRBJ2-2
CASSRGQGYRNTEAFF TGTGCCAGCAGCCGGGGACAGGGGTATCGGAACACTGAAGCTTTCTTT NA TRBV7-9 TRBD1 TRBJ1-1
CASSDRTGARSEQFF TGTGCCAGCAGCGATCGGACAGGGGCCCGCAGTGAGCAGTTCTTC few TRBV2 TRBD1 TRBJ2-1
CASSRRQRRDEQFF TGTGCCAGCAGCCGACGACAGAGACGGGATGAGCAGTTCTTC NA TRBV6-5 NA TRBJ2-1
CASSSAGHPESGNTIYF TGTGCCAGCAGCTCAGCGGGACACCCAGAGTCTGGAAACACCATATATTTT NA TRBV9 NA TRBJ1-3
CASSLPGNYGYTF TGTGCCAGCAGCTTACCAGGGAACTATGGCTACACCTTC NA TRBV7-9 NA TRBJ1-2
CAIREKLFF TGTGCCATACGGGAAAAACTGTTTTTT few TRBV5-3 NA TRBJ1-4
CASSIKASYNSPLHF TGTGCCAGCAGCATTAAAGCCTCCTATAATTCACCCCTCCACTTT NA TRBV6-6 NA TRBJ1-6
CASSDKGQGTNYEQYF TGTGCCAGCAGTGACAAGGGACAGGGGACAAACTACGAGCAGTACTTC NA TRBV6-4 TRBD1 TRBJ2-7
CASSSISGNTIYF TGTGCCAGCAGCTCCATCTCTGGAAACACCATATATTTT NA TRBV5-6 NA TRBJ1-3
CASSPGTAYTDTQYF TGTGCCAGCAGCCCTGGGACAGCCTACACAGATACGCAGTATTTT NA TRBV7-9 TRBD1 TRBJ2-3
CASSHDKTGFSNQPQHF TGTGCCAGCAGCCACGACAAGACAGGTTTTAGCAATCAGCCCCAGCATTTT NA TRBV4-2 NA TRBJ1-5
CASSPYSPYNEQFF TGTGCCAGCAGTCCCTACTCCCCTTACAATGAGCAGTTCTTC NA TRBV6-5 NA TRBJ2-1
CASSEQGARGTEAFF TGTGCCAGCTCAGAGCAGGGGGCGCGTGGCACTGAAGCTTTCTTT NA TRBV18 TRBD1 TRBJ1-1
CASSQDLATYEQYF TGCGCCAGCAGCCAAGATCTAGCGACATACGAGCAGTACTTC NA TRBV4-1 NA TRBJ2-7
CASGLEGYEQYF TGTGCCAGCGGCTTAGAGGGGTACGAGCAGTACTTC NA TRBV7-9 NA TRBJ2-7
CASSLTGTGANVLTF TGTGCCAGCAGCCTCACCGGGACTGGGGCCAACGTCCTGACTTTC NA TRBV5-4 NA TRBJ2-6
CSVGAFPYEQYF TGCAGCGTTGGGGCCTTTCCCTACGAGCAGTACTTC NA TRBV29-1 NA TRBJ2-7